Reported below is one T cell receptor (beta chain). What it recognizes is unknown. These data come from a study of monozygotic twins with inflammatory bowel disease. TCRdb re-called the 5' RACE reads; one entry per CDR3 protein, DNA not given. This sample's table reports 160,000 or so distinct CDR3 sequences. Study-level results: On the inverse Simpson index, IBD patients scored lower for TCRbeta diversity than healthy co-twins. Cells of different T cell subtypes could not be told apart.

The source is a human donor with ulcerative colitis or Crohn's disease, or a healthy co-twin of an affected twin (not recorded which). Source material: blood.

The CDR3 loop is CASSVLAGAVETQYF. The V call is TRBV7-3, the J call TRBJ2-5; TCRdb selects TRBD2, and the lack of DNA leaves this call unchecked. This CDR3 spans 15 amino acids. Germline V CDR1 and CDR2: SGHTA, FQGTGA.